The source of this T cell receptor beta chain is a study of T-cell memory formation after mild COVID-19. General observations from the study: Later expanders leaned CD4+, whereas day 15 to 85 contracting clones were balanced CD4/CD8.

This clonotype has more than one count but fewer than ten. The antigen remains undetermined. TCRdb recomputed calls from the 5' RACE reads with MiXCR, one row per CDR3 protein. The sample contains around 450,000 distinct CDR3 sequences, 20% to 25% of which appear only once. The TCR was taken from an adult woman who had mild COVID-19 (a few samples of this study predate the infection). Cell type and time point are not known. Sequencing was done on a sample of PBMCs or a T cell subset sorted from them (not recorded which).

The chain's CDR3 is CASSSPLDRPSYNEQFF. The CDR3 nucleotides are TGTGCCAGCAGCTCGCCCTTGGACAGGCCTTCCTACAATGAGCAGTTCTTC. The J gene is TRBJ2-1, the V gene TRBV13, with TRBD1 matching 7 bases. With 4 bases clipped from V and 1 base from J, the junction kept 10 bases outside the gene matches. The V gene's germline CDR1 is PRHDT and CDR2 FYEKMQ (reference sequence). This CDR3 is 17 amino acids long. Full variable domain (missing parts from reference TRBV13 and TRBJ2-1): AAGVIQSPRHLIKEKRETATLKCYPIPRHDTVYWYQQGPGQDPQFLISFYEKMQSDKGSIPDRFSAQQFSDYHSELNMSSLELGDSALYFCASSSPLDRPSYNEQFFGPGTRLTVL.